A single T cell receptor (beta chain) is shown here with its context. What it binds is not known. This PCR relied on a set of 60 Vbeta primers and 13 Jbeta primers. The method was immunoSEQ multiplex PCR; TCRdb's version includes in-frame clones alone and lacks a portion of them. The sample consists of 130,000 or so clones, roughly three quarters of them appearing once. Unmatched junction bases numbered 3, after V lost 8 bases and J lost 0 bases. The CDR3 sequence is 13 residues long. Germline V gene sequence: CDR1 SNHLY, CDR2 FYNNEI. The data stem from a study of cytomegalovirus exposure and HLA in healthy donors. Study observations and caveats: In a later analysis, TCR association rates varied by HLA locus: DRB1 most, HLA-C fewest.

This TCR was recovered from a woman aged 55-75 years in good health and CMV-seronegative. V gene TRBV2 combines with J gene TRBJ1-1, with 7 nucleotides matching TRBD1. Sequencing was carried out using PBMCs. The CDR3 here is CASQGQMNTEAFF. The CDR3 coding sequence is TGTGCCAGCCAGGGACAGATGAACACTGAAGCTTTCTTT.